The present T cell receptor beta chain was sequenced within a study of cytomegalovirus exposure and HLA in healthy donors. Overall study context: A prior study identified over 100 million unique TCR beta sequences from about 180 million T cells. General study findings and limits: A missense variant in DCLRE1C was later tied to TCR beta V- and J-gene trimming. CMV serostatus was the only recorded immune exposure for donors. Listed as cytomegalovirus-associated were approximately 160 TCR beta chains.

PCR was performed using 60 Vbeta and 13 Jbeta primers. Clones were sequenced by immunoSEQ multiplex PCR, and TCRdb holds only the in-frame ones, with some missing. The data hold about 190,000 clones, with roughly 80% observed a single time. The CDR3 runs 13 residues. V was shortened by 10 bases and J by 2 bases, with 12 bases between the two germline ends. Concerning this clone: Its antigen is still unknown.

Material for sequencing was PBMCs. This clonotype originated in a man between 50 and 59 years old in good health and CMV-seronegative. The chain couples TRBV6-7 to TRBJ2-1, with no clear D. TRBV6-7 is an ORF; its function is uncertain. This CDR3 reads CANKVNPYNEQFF. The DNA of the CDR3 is TGTGCCAACAAAGTGAACCCCTACAATGAGCAGTTCTTC.